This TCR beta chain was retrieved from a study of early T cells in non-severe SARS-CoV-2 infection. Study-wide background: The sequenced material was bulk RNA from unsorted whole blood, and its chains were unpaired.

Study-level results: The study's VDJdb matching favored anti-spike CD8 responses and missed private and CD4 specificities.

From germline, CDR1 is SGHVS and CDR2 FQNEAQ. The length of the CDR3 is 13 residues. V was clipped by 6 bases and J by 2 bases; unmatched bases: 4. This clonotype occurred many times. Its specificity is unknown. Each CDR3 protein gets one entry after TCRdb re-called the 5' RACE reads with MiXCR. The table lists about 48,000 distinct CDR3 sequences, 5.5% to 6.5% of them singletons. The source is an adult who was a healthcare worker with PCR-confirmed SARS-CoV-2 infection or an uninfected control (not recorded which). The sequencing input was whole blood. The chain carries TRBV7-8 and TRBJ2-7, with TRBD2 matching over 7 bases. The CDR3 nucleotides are TGTGCCAGCAGGCGGGGGTTACCCTACGAGCAGTACTTC. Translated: CASRRGLPYEQYF.